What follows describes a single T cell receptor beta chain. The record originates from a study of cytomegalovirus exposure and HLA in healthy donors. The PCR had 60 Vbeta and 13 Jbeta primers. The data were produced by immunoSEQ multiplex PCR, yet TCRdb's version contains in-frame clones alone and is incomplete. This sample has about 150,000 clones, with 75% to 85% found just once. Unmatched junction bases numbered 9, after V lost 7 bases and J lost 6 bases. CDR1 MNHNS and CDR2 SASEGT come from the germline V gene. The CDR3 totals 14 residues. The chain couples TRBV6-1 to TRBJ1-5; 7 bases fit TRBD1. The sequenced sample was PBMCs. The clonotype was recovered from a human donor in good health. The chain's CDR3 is CASTLTGVGQPQHF. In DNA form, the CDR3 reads TGTGCCAGCACCTTAACAGGGGTAGGTCAGCCCCAGCATTTT.